This passage covers 29 T cell receptor beta chains from one sample sequenced in a study of Graves' ophthalmopathy and Graves' hyperthyroidism. Transcripts of RNA were the source for amplifying TCR beta CDR3 regions. The first-round RT-PCR employed HTBI primers together with the Qiagen OneStep RT-PCR kit. A multiplex PCR was then performed as the second round. TCRdb reprocessed the multiplex PCR reads with MiXCR, giving one entry per CDR3 protein. The sample includes approximately 150,000 distinct CDR3 sequences, roughly two fifths of them seen just once. Source material: peripheral blood. All receptors come from a man aged 25-45 years with Graves' ophthalmopathy.

This clonotype was seen ten or more times. The gene calls are TRBV28 and TRBJ2-7; TRBD2 matches 10 bases. Germline values: CDR1 MDHEN, CDR2 SYDVKM. The V and J ends lost 5 bases and 2 bases, in that order; junction bases with no gene match: 6. CDR3 length: 15 residues. The CDR3 sequence: CASSPGLAETYEQYF. CDR3 DNA: TGTGCCAGCAGTCCCGGACTAGCGGAAACCTACGAGCAGTACTTC. The full variable domain, with the rest looked up from reference TRBV28 and TRBJ2-7, is DVKVTQSSRYLVKRTGEKVFLECVQDMDHENMFWYRQDPGLGLRLIYFSYDVKMKEKGDIPEGYSVSREKKERFSLILESASTNQTSMYLCASSPGLAETYEQYFGPGTRLTVT.

This clonotype was counted many times. This chain connects TRBV28 to TRBJ1-6; tentative D call: TRBD1 (6 bases). V lost 7 bases and J 7 bases, leaving 14 bases between the germline ends. CDR3 length: 14 amino acids. CDR1 and CDR2 (germline): MDHEN, SYDVKM. This CDR3 is CASTIRGRNSPLHF. CDR3 coding DNA: TGTGCCAGCACGATCAGGGGTCGGAATTCACCCCTCCACTTT.

The chain has TRBV12-3 or TRBV12-4 and TRBJ1-1; D remains unclear. V was clipped by 5 bases and J by 3 bases, with 10 bases between them. The CDR3 runs to 13 residues. CDR3 loop: CASSPTDYTEAFF. The CDR3 DNA reads as TGTGCCAGCAGTCCCACAGATTACACTGAAGCTTTCTTT.

This clonotype was seen a handful of times. This CDR3 fails to terminate in the conserved phenylalanine or tryptophan, so it likely reflects a read error. The chain's CDR3 is CASSLSRMNTEAFS. The CDR3 region has the DNA TGTGCCAGCAGCTTATCTCGGATGAACACTGAAGCTTTCTCT. The chain couples TRBV7-2 to TRBJ1-1; unclear D gene. The ends were cut back, 2 bases at V and 0 bases at J, with 7 bases in the middle. This CDR3 has 14 amino acids. Germline V CDR1 and CDR2: SGHTA, FQGNSA.

This clonotype came up many times. The chain is built from TRBV7-2 and TRBJ2-5; possible D gene TRBD1, 5 bases. Germline V gives CDR1 SGHTA, CDR2 FQGNSA. Deletions cut 1 base from V and 4 bases from J, with 10 bases between. The CDR3 length is 14 residues. The CDR3 spells CASSLGGRRETQYF. The CDR3 DNA reads as TGTGCCAGCAGCTTAGGGGGCAGGAGAGAGACCCAGTACTTC.

This clonotype was seen ten or more times. The V gene is TRBV7-2, the J gene TRBJ2-7, with 7 bases aligning to TRBD1. The CDR3 is 14 residues long. After removal of 6 bases from V and 2 bases from J, the junction contained 7 bases not matched to a gene. Per the germline V gene, CDR1 is SGHTA and CDR2 is FQGNSA. CDR3 sequence: CASSQPGQTYEQYF. CDR3 sequence (DNA): TGTGCCAGCAGTCAACCGGGACAGACCTACGAGCAGTACTTC.

The rearrangement links TRBV6-5 to TRBJ2-1; D ambiguous. Looked up from germline, CDR1 is MNHEY and CDR2 is SVGAGI. The ends were cut back, 5 bases at V and 14 bases at J, with 19 bases in the middle. The CDR3 contains 13 residues. CDR3: CASSTLDPAVKFF. DNA for the CDR3: TGTGCCAGCAGTACTTTGGACCCTGCGGTCAAGTTCTTC.

This clonotype has a count of ten or more. The CDR3 coding sequence is TGTGCCCACCACGCGGGCGGCACTGAAGCTTTCTTT. Translated: CAHHAGGTEAFF. The V gene is TRBV30, the J gene TRBJ1-1; D uncertain. Germline V gene sequence: CDR1 GTSNPN, CDR2 SVGIG (reference sequence). V was trimmed by 8 bases and J by 4 bases, leaving 14 bases between them. CDR3 length equals 12 residues.

This clonotype is a singleton in its sample. Germline and junction disagree at one end, which may indicate a read error. The chain employs TRBV7-8 and TRBJ1-1; 7 bases are shared with TRBD1. In germline, CDR1 is SGHVS, CDR2 FQNEAQ. The CDR3 length is 13 residues. CDR3 region: CASSIDRATEAFF. Here the CDR3 DNA reads TGTGCCAGCAGCATCGACAGGGCCACTGAAGCCTTCTTT.

This chain links TRBV6-2 or TRBV6-3 with TRBJ2-7, with 13 bases that match TRBD2. This CDR3 region has 16 residues. The J segment lost 2 bases and the V segment lost 6 bases, leaving 7 bases of the junction unmatched. Looked up from germline, CDR1 is MNHEY and CDR2 is SVGEGT. The CDR3 nucleotides are TGTGCCAGCAGCAATACCGGGACTAGCGGGACCTACGAGCAGTACTTC. Translation: CASSNTGTSGTYEQYF.

Ten or more counts support this clonotype. The chain joins TRBV2 to TRBJ1-6; 8 bases are a match to TRBD1. The V gene end was trimmed by 6 bases and the J gene end by 10 bases; junction bases not matched to a gene: 14. CDR1 and CDR2 (germline): SNHLY, FYNNEI. This CDR3 comprises 16 residues. The CDR3 DNA reads TGTGCCAGCAGATCCGGGACAGGTTCGCGAGGATCACCCCTCCACTTT. As protein: CASRSGTGSRGSPLHF.

There are many counts of this clonotype. The chain couples TRBV29-1 to TRBJ1-2, with D perhaps TRBD1 (5 bases). V shed 7 bases and J shed 0 bases, with 12 bases lying between them. Germline loops: CDR1 SQVTM, CDR2 ANQGSEA. The CDR3 extends over 13 amino acids. The CDR3 reads CSARQPANYGYTF. Written as DNA, the CDR3 is TGCAGCGCTAGACAGCCAGCTAACTATGGCTACACCTTC.

This clonotype was detected ten times or more. This chain uses TRBV7-8 with TRBJ1-2; TRBD1 matches 9 bases. Per germline, CDR1 SGHVS and CDR2 FQNEAQ. The CDR3 sequence is 13 residues long. V trimming: 5 bases; J trimming: 4 bases; junction bases outside the gene matches: 2. In DNA, the CDR3 is TGTGCCAGCAGCATGACAGGGGGCTATGGCTACACCTTC. Translation: CASSMTGGYGYTF.

The rearrangement joins TRBV6-2 or TRBV6-3 to TRBJ2-7; 11 bases match TRBD2. The V gene end was trimmed by 6 bases and the J gene end by 5 bases; junction bases not matched to a gene: 9. The CDR3 runs 15 residues. Germline V gene data show CDR1 as MNHEY and CDR2 as SVGEGT. The CDR3 bases are TGTGCCAGCAGCTCATCACTAGCGGGAGTGCACGAGCAGTACTTC. Residues: CASSSSLAGVHEQYF.

This clonotype showed up many times. This chain joins TRBV2 and TRBJ1-2, with D possibly matching TRBD1 (5 bases). From germline, CDR1 is SNHLY and CDR2 FYNNEI. The CDR3 sequence is 13 residues long. V was clipped by 6 bases and J by 5 bases, with 13 bases between them. CDR3 loop: CASRRAGRYGYTF. Written as DNA, the CDR3 is TGTGCCAGCAGAAGGGCAGGGAGGTATGGCTACACCTTC. Full variable domain (rest looked up from reference TRBV2 and TRBJ1-2): EPEVTQTPSHQVTQMGQEVILRCVPISNHLYFYWYRQILGQKVEFLVSFYNNEISEKSEIFDDQFSVERPDGSNFTLKIRSTKLEDSAMYFCASRRAGRYGYTFGSGTRLTVV.

This chain links TRBV6-1 with TRBJ1-5; no firm D call. Trimming removed 0 bases at V and 6 bases at J, with 12 bases between. Germline V gene sequence: CDR1 MNHNS, CDR2 SASEGT. This CDR3 contains 15 residues. The CDR3: CASSEALGRGQPQHF. The CDR3 DNA reads TGTGCCAGCAGTGAAGCGTTGGGTCGGGGTCAGCCCCAGCATTTT.

Many counts were recorded for this clonotype. CDR3 nucleotide sequence: TGTGCCAGCAGGCCGGTCGGAGGAAACACCATATATTTT. It translates to CASRPVGGNTIYF. V is TRBV27 and J is TRBJ1-3; the D is unclear. Between the trimmed V and J ends, which lost 6 bases and 4 bases, there was a span of 10 bases. The length of the CDR3 is 13 residues. CDR1 and CDR2 from the germline V gene are MNHEY and SMNVEV (reference sequence).

This chain links TRBV7-6 with TRBJ2-7, with 7 bases fitting TRBD1. Germline trimming cut 4 bases from V and 2 bases from J; bases unmatched to any gene: 8. Germline V gene sequence: CDR1 SGHVS, CDR2 FNYEAQ. The CDR3 is made up of 15 amino acids. The DNA for the CDR3 is TGTGCCAGCAGCTGGGCCAAGAGGGGGCCCTACGAGCAGTACTTC. Its translation: CASSWAKRGPYEQYF.

This clonotype was counted once. The chain has TRBV6-1 and TRBJ2-2, with 9 bases lining up with TRBD1. CDR1 is MNHNS and CDR2 is SASEGT in the germline V gene. Germline trimming cut 0 bases from V and 5 bases from J; bases unmatched to any gene: 7. The CDR3 is made up of 17 amino acids. CDR3 region: CASSEAAPDRGTGELFF. The CDR3 nucleotides read TGTGCCAGCAGTGAAGCCGCTCCAGACAGGGGGACCGGGGAGCTGTTTTTT.

This clonotype was seen ten or more times. The chain joins TRBV12-3 or TRBV12-4 to TRBJ1-5, with no clear D. This CDR3 comprises 13 residues. Trimming pared 4 bases from V and 6 bases from J, leaving 10 bases between. This CDR3 is CASSSQIGQPQHF. In nucleotides, the CDR3 is TGTGCCAGCAGTTCCCAGATAGGTCAGCCCCAGCATTTT.

The chain links TRBV6-1 to TRBJ1-6; D is undetermined. In germline, CDR1 is MNHNS, CDR2 SASEGT. This CDR3 has 16 amino acids. Trimming pared 4 bases from V and 0 bases from J, leaving 10 bases between. CDR3 DNA sequence: TGTGCCAGCAGTGGGGAGGGTAGCTCCTATAATTCACCCCTCCACTTT. This codes for CASSGEGSSYNSPLHF.

In this sample, this clonotype turned up many times. The V and J genes are TRBV6-5 and TRBJ2-7; D not certain. The V gene lost 6 bases and the J gene lost 3 bases, with 12 bases spanning the gap. Germline V gene lookup returns CDR1 MNHEY and CDR2 SVGAGI. CDR3 length: 13 residues. In DNA, the CDR3 is TGTGCCAGCAGCTGGGATCCCGACTACGAGCAGTACTTC. Protein product: CASSWDPDYEQYF.

The CDR3 here is CASSGWETIGVNQPQHF. CDR3 DNA: TGTGCCAGCTCGGGGTGGGAGACCATTGGGGTCAATCAGCCCCAGCATTTT. This rearrangement joins TRBV6-1 to TRBJ1-5; no clear D gene. The V end lost 8 bases, the J end lost 3 bases, and 23 bases lay between the germline ends. The CDR3 length is 17 residues. Germline CDR1 MNHNS, CDR2 SASEGT.

V is TRBV6-2 or TRBV6-3 and J is TRBJ2-5, with 8 bases fitting TRBD2. CDR1 is MNHEY, CDR2 SVGEGT, per germline. There are 14 residues in the CDR3. J lost 5 bases, V lost 7 bases, and 9 bases had no gene match. In nucleotides, the CDR3 is TGTGCCAGCAACACCGGGGGGGTGAGGGAGACCCAGTACTTC. This encodes CASNTGGVRETQYF.

This clonotype was detected once. This chain uses TRBV6-5 with TRBJ2-5; no reliable D call. Germline assignment: CDR1 MNHEY and CDR2 SVGAGI. The V end was cut by 2 bases, the J end by 3 bases, with 4 bases between. The CDR3 length is 12 residues. The CDR3 DNA sequence: TGTGCCAGCAGTTACCTGAAAGAGACCCAGTACTTC. The encoded protein is CASSYLKETQYF.

This clonotype was found many times. The V gene is TRBV27, the J gene TRBJ2-7; D is possibly TRBD1 (5 bases). This CDR3 has 16 amino acids. The germline V gene has CDR1 MNHEY and CDR2 SMNVEV (reference sequence). Trimming removed 2 bases from V and 2 bases from J, with 16 bases in between. Here the CDR3 DNA reads TGTGCCAGCAGTTTAGCGACAACAGGTTTTCCCTACGAGCAGTACTTC. This sequence encodes CASSLATTGFPYEQYF.

The chain is built from TRBV19 and TRBJ2-5; 10 bases map to TRBD2. This CDR3 is built from 14 residues. V gave up 8 bases and J gave up 1 base; unmatched junction bases: 4. Per germline, CDR1 LNHDA and CDR2 SQIVND (reference sequence). CDR3 nucleotides: TGTGCCAGTGCCTGGACTAGCGGCCAAGAGACCCAGTACTTC. Its protein is CASAWTSGQETQYF.

The V and J genes are TRBV6-5 and TRBJ2-4; 7 nucleotides match TRBD1. J gave up 7 bases and V 4 bases, and 10 bases lay outside the gene matches. The V gene's germline CDR1 is MNHEY and CDR2 SVGAGI. The CDR3 sequence is 15 residues long. This CDR3 is CASSFTGTDGNIQYF. CDR3 DNA: TGTGCCAGCAGTTTCACCGGGACAGACGGGAACATTCAGTACTTC.

This clonotype was counted once. This rearrangement joins TRBV20-1 to TRBJ1-2; D remains unclear. Germline assignment: CDR1 DFQATT and CDR2 SNEGSKA (reference sequence). The CDR3 has 14 amino acids. Deletions cut 1 base from V and 0 bases from J, with 9 bases between. The CDR3 loop is CSARGAGANYGYTF. CDR3 nucleotide sequence: TGCAGTGCTAGAGGAGCAGGAGCTAACTATGGCTACACCTTC.